This T cell receptor beta chain derives from a study of blood T cells in healthy people across ages. Findings and limits, study-wide: No one knew whether donors had CMV, which possibly confounded expanded clonotype changes.

Remarks on this clonotype: Its matching antigen is unknown.

The CDR3 length is 12 residues. V was clipped by 0 bases and J by 8 bases; unmatched bases: 1. Germline V gene sequence: CDR1 DFQATT, CDR2 SNEGSKA (reference sequence). Caucasian individuals from Russia who were healthy and aged about 6 to 90 acted as donors. It was with a sample-barcoded 5' primer and a J-beta primer mix that a second PCR of roughly 7 to 12 cycles was run. TCRdb reprocessed the 5' RACE reads via MiXCR and lists one record per CDR3 protein. The sample lists 1.5 million to 2 million distinct CDR3 sequences, roughly 30% occurring once. The receptor's source is a woman aged 25 to 39 in good health. The sequencing input was blood. The chain uses TRBV20-1 and TRBJ2-1, with 7 nucleotides matching TRBD1. The CDR3 DNA follows: TGCAGTGCTAGAGAAGACAGGGATGAGCAGTTCTTC. Its translation: CSAREDRDEQFF.